Sequencing of this TCR beta chain was carried out in a study of blood T cell repertoires in COVID-19. Study at large: In each case, the material was cDNA or gDNA derived from T cells, B-cell-depleted T cells, or PBMCs.

Losses at the gene ends were 4 bases for V and 6 bases for J; bases not matched to a gene: 5. Germline assignment: CDR1 SGHRS and CDR2 YFSETQ. This CDR3 is 14 amino acids long. Original handling: Amplification with reference gene primers provided the estimates of nucleated cell counts. Sequenced by immunoSEQ multiplex PCR; TCRdb stores in-frame clones only, minus some. D and trimming come from the DNA, and the V and J calls and clone size come from that table. The table has 80,000 or so clones, about four fifths seen once. The receptor comes from a woman older than 75 with acute or convalescent COVID-19. Sequencing was carried out using peripheral blood. The chain uses TRBV5-1 and TRBJ2-1; 9 nucleotides line up with TRBD2. DNA for the CDR3: TGCGCCAGCAGCCTCGCGGGGGGGACCAATGAGCAGTTCTTC. Translation gives CASSLAGGTNEQFF.